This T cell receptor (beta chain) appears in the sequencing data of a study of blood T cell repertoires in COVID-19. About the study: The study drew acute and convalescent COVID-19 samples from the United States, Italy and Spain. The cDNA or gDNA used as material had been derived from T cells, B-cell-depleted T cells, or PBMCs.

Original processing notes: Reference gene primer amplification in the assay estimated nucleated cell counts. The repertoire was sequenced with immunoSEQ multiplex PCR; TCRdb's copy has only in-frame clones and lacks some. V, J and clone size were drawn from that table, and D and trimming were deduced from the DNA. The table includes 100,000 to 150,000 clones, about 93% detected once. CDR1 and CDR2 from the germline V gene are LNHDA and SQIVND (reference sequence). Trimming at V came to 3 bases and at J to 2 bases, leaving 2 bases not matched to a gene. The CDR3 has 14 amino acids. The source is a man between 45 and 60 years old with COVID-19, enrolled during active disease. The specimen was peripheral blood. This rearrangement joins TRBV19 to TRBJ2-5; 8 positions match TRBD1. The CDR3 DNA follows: TGTGCCAGTAGTATCGACAGGGGACAAGAGACCCAGTACTTC. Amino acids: CASSIDRGQETQYF.